Listed below are T cell receptor beta chains from one sample, sequenced in a study of blood T cells in healthy people across ages. TCRdb re-called the 5' RACE reads with MiXCR, one entry per CDR3 protein. The sample contains around 650,000 distinct CDR3 sequences, less than 40% of which appear only once. Sequencing was performed on blood. The receptor source for this set is a woman aged 80 or older in good health. Each CDR3 is given with its conserved first and last residue. The D gene is left open where the match is weak. Size is omitted from some rows. Given values are once, few, many or a class for expanded clones.

TGCAGTGCTAGAGAATTCGGCAGAATCTACACAGATACGCAGTATTTT	CSAREFGRIYTDTQYF	NA	TRBV20-1	TRBJ2-3	many
TGCAGTGCTAGAGATGAAAGGGAGACCCAGTACTTC	CSARDERETQYF	NA	TRBV20-1	TRBJ2-5	many
TGTGCCAGTAGTAAGGCGTTCCGGACTACTTTCTCCTACGAGCAGTACTTC	CASSKAFRTTFSYEQYF	NA	TRBV19	TRBJ2-7	many
TGCAGTGCTAACGCCTTGGGACAGGCTGGTTCCGAGCAGTACTTC	CSANALGQAGSEQYF	TRBD1	TRBV20-1	TRBJ2-7	NA
TGTGCCAGCAGGGGACAGGGGAGCGGGGAGCTGTTCTTC	CASRGQGSGELFF	TRBD1	TRBV12-3/TRBV12-4	TRBJ2-1	NA
TGTGCCAGCAGCTTGGGGGGAGGGTTCGGCGAGCAGTACTTC	CASSLGGGFGEQYF	TRBD2	TRBV5-6	TRBJ2-7	many
TGTGCCAGCTCAATCACTAGCGGGACAGCTTACAATGAGCAGTTCTTC	CASSITSGTAYNEQFF	TRBD2	TRBV18	TRBJ2-1	many
TGCGCCAGCAGCTTGGATGGGTTCCCTTACGAGCAGTACTTC	CASSLDGFPYEQYF	NA	TRBV5-1	TRBJ2-7	many
TGTGCCAGCAGCCAAGATCCCACTATCCCCCCCCGTAACTTC	CASSQDPTIPPRNF	NA	TRBV4-2	TRBJ2-4	few
TGTGCCAGCAGCCAAGCTACAGGGGGCTGGACAGATACGCAGTATTTT	CASSQATGGWTDTQYF	TRBD1	TRBV3-1	TRBJ2-3	many
TGTGCCAGCAGCTCCCCGGAGACAGGGAACTATGGCTACACCTTC	CASSSPETGNYGYTF	TRBD1	TRBV11-2	TRBJ1-2	NA
TGTGCCAGCAGCTTAAGGGCTAGCGGCACAGATACGCAGTATTTT	CASSLRASGTDTQYF	NA	TRBV13	TRBJ2-3	NA
TGCGCCAGCAGCATCAACTCACCCGAAAACACCGGGGAGCTGTTTTTT	CASSINSPENTGELFF	NA	TRBV5-1	TRBJ2-2	NA
TGTGCCAGCAGCAATAGCCTCTACGAGCAGTACTTC	CASSNSLYEQYF	NA	TRBV13	TRBJ2-7	NA
TGTGCCAGCAGTTTTATGGACAGACCCTCTGGGGCCAACGTCCTGACTTTC	CASSFMDRPSGANVLTF	NA	TRBV27	TRBJ2-6	many
TGCAGTGCTAAGACGGGGACGGGAGAGACCCAGTACTTC	CSAKTGTGETQYF	NA	TRBV20-1	TRBJ2-5	many
TGCGCCAGCAGCCCCGCCGGGGGGGGCAACTATGGCTACACCTTC	CASSPAGGGNYGYTF	NA	TRBV4-3	TRBJ1-2	many
TGCAGTGCTAACCCGACAAATCCTAGCACAGATACGCAGTATTTT	CSANPTNPSTDTQYF	NA	TRBV20-1	TRBJ2-3	many
TGTGCCAGCAGCCAGAGGGCACAACCGAACACTGAAGCTTTCTTT	CASSQRAQPNTEAFF	NA	TRBV7-2	TRBJ1-1	few
TGTGCCAGCAGCAGGACAGGGGGAAACACTAAAGCTTTCTTT	CASSRTGGNTKAFF	TRBD1	TRBV6-1	TRBJ1-1	once
TGTGCCAGCAGTCCGGACAGGGGGCAAGTTTTCTTT	CASSPDRGQVFF	TRBD1	TRBV7-2	TRBJ1-1	many
TGTGCCAGCACCGGACGAGCGGGGGTCTACAATGAGCAGTTCTTC	CASTGRAGVYNEQFF	TRBD2	TRBV6-5	TRBJ2-1	NA
TGCAGTGCTAGTCCGACCTCAGGGGGCGTCGGGACAGATACGCAGTATTTT	CSASPTSGGVGTDTQYF	TRBD1	TRBV20-1	TRBJ2-3	many
TGTGCCAGCAGCTTAGGGCCCCCGGACAGGGGTAGAGATACGCAGTATTTT	CASSLGPPDRGRDTQYF	TRBD1	TRBV7-6	TRBJ2-3	many
TGTGCCAGCCCGCTTCCTAGCGGGGGGGCCGCAGATACGCAGTATTTT	CASPLPSGGAADTQYF	TRBD2	TRBV2	TRBJ2-3	NA
TGTGCCAGCAGCCGGATCGGGGGGGGCCCTGAGCAGTTCTTC	CASSRIGGGPEQFF	TRBD2	TRBV7-2	TRBJ2-1	many
TGTGCCACCAGTGATGCAAGCGGGGGGCTCACAGATACGCAGTATTTT	CATSDASGGLTDTQYF	TRBD2	TRBV24-1	TRBJ2-3	many
TGTGCCAGCAGCTTGTCCGGCGGGGGGCCGGAGCAGTACTTC	CASSLSGGGPEQYF	TRBD2	TRBV11-2	TRBJ2-7	many
TGTGCCACCAGCAGACAGGGGGCAAGCTACGAGCAGTACTTC	CATSRQGASYEQYF	TRBD1	TRBV15	TRBJ2-7	many
TGCGCCAGCAGCTTGGGTGGAGTACAGTACAATGAGCAGTTCTTC	CASSLGGVQYNEQFF	NA	TRBV5-1	TRBJ2-1	NA